Described below is a single T cell receptor (beta chain) sequence and its context. Its target is not known. These data are taken from a study of T-cell memory formation after mild COVID-19. Study background: TCR clusters showed largely donor specificity.

Study-wide findings and caveats: Certain responding clones were present in pre-infection memory, suggesting participation of cross-reactive memory.

MiXCR was run by TCRdb on the 5' RACE reads, yielding one entry per CDR3 protein. This table has 450,000 to 700,000 distinct CDR3 sequences, around 17% appearing once. The sequence was obtained from an adult woman who had mild COVID-19 (a few samples of this study predate the infection). Cell type and time point are not known. Sequenced input: PBMCs or a T cell subset sorted from them (not recorded which).

The CDR3 DNA reads as TGTGCCAGCAGCCAATGGGCTGGAAATGAGCAGTTCTTC. Translation gives CASSQWAGNEQFF. The V call is TRBV14, the J call TRBJ2-1; D ambiguous. V was clipped by 2 bases and J by 7 bases, with 9 bases between them. CDR1 SGHDN and CDR2 FVKESK come from the germline V gene. This CDR3 has 13 residues.